The text below deals with one T cell receptor beta chain. Its antigen is unknown. TCRdb fed the 5' RACE reads into MiXCR, producing one record per CDR3 protein. The table has about 300,000 distinct CDR3 sequences, around 7.3% seen once. This record comes from a study of T cells after yellow fever vaccination. Trimming took 6 bases from V and 3 from J, leaving 24 bases between them. The CDR3 contains 17 residues. Germline CDR1 is SNHLY and CDR2 is FYNNEI. Whole-study findings and limits: Reappearance after the booster was observed for most primary-vaccination clones (roughly 97% CD4, just over 85% CD8).

This clonotype was sampled from a man aged 18 to 30 who received the YFV17D yellow fever vaccine. This chain uses TRBV2 with TRBJ2-7, with D possibly matching TRBD1 (6 bases). The specimen was PBMCs, collected approximately 47 days after the first yellow fever vaccination. The CDR3 DNA follows: TGTGCCAGCAGATTCATAAATAACAGGGATTTGGGCTACGAGCAGTACGTC. This codes for CASRFINNRDLGYEQYV.